The clone carrying this TCR beta chain appeared many times. Antigen specificity is unknown. TCRdb re-called the reads through MiXCR, storing one row per CDR3 protein. Of 150,000 to 160,000 distinct CDR3 sequences listed, around 24% are singletons. This sample is part of a study of T cell repertoires in cytomegalovirus infection. The length of the CDR3 is 13 residues. V shed 4 bases and J shed 4 bases, with 11 bases lying between them. Germline assignment: CDR1 SQVTM and CDR2 ANQGSEA. Whole-study findings and limits: The ex vivo response showed dominance by HLA-C-restricted CMV-specific TCR beta clonotypes.

The receptor comes from a human donor in good health (CMV status not recorded). Some clones in this sample may be carry-over from other donors' samples. The rearrangement uses TRBV29-1 and TRBJ2-1, with D possibly TRBD1 on 6 matching bases. The specimen sequenced was PBMCs. CDR3 amino acids: CSVGEGVYNEQFF. In nucleotides, the CDR3 is TGCAGCGTTGGAGAGGGGGTGTACAATGAGCAGTTCTTC.